Listed here are 15 T cell receptor beta chains from one sample, sequenced in a study of technical replicates of blood from several donors. Data came from immunoSEQ multiplex PCR; TCRdb stores just in-frame clones and leaves some out. The sample includes tens of thousands of clones, nearly 95% of them seen just once. The sample taken for sequencing was PBMCs. These receptors all stem from a human donor in good health. Some clones in this sample may be carry-over from other donors' samples.

This chain links TRBV27 with TRBJ2-1; 10 positions agree with TRBD2. The CDR3 is 14 residues long. Germline CDR1 is MNHEY and CDR2 is SMNVEV (reference sequence). V was clipped by 7 bases and J by 9 bases; unmatched bases: 9. CDR3: CASKKRGGQSEQFF. In DNA form, the CDR3 reads TGTGCCAGCAAGAAGCGGGGGGGCCAGAGTGAGCAGTTCTTC.

The rearrangement joins TRBV25-1 to TRBJ1-2, with D uncertain. The germline V gene has CDR1 MGHDK and CDR2 SYGVNS. The CDR3 contains 13 residues. V lost 4 bases to trimming and J lost 3 bases, with 9 bases between them. The CDR3 sequence: CASSAAGYYGYTF. The CDR3 DNA is TGTGCCAGCAGTGCGGCCGGGTACTATGGCTACACCTTC.

The V gene is TRBV2, the J gene TRBJ1-3; 7 nucleotides line up with TRBD1. The CDR3 has 13 residues. The junction had 2 bases not matched to a gene; V was cut back by 7 bases and J by 2 bases. Germline CDR1 is SNHLY and CDR2 is FYNNEI. CDR3 in DNA: TGTGCCAGCAAGACAGGGACTGGAAACACCATATATTTT. This encodes CASKTGTGNTIYF.

The genes are TRBV6-8 and TRBJ2-4; 9 bases are shared with TRBD1. CDR3 length: 16 amino acids. Germline assignment: CDR1 MNHGY and CDR2 SAAAGT. Trimming took 4 bases from V and 2 from J; bases not matched to a gene: 6. The CDR3 DNA sequence: TGTGCCAGCAGTTCAGGGACAGGGTGGTCCAAAAACATTCAGTACTTC. It translates to CASSSGTGWSKNIQYF.

This clone turned up a few times. The chain has TRBV19 and TRBJ2-1; no clear D gene. Trimming left V 0 bases short and J 4 bases short, with 7 bases between. The CDR3 has 14 residues. Germline loops: CDR1 LNHDA, CDR2 SQIVND (reference sequence). Written as DNA, the CDR3 is TGTGCCAGTAGTATAGAAAGCGATTACAATGAGCAGTTCTTC. It is translated as CASSIESDYNEQFF. The full variable domain, its missing parts supplied by reference TRBV19 and TRBJ2-1, is DGGITQSPKYLFRKEGQNVTLSCEQNLNHDAMYWYRQDPGQGLRLIYYSQIVNDFQKGDIAEGYSVSREKKESFPLTVTSAQKNPTAFYLCASSIESDYNEQFFGPGTRLTVL.

The sample holds one count of this clone. This rearrangement joins TRBV4-1 to TRBJ2-7; 7 positions agree with TRBD1. The CDR3 covers 15 residues. Looked up from germline, CDR1 is MGHRA and CDR2 is YSYEKL. V dropped 4 bases and J dropped 0; count of bases not matched to a gene: 6. The CDR3 DNA reads TGCGCCAGCAGCCCCGGACAGGCTACCTCCTACGAGCAGTACTTC. It codes for CASSPGQATSYEQYF.

The chain is built from TRBV2 and TRBJ2-5; no clear D. The germline CDR1 and CDR2 sequences are SNHLY and FYNNEI. The CDR3 runs to 11 residues. The V and J ends lost 5 bases and 2 bases respectively, with 3 bases between them. CDR3: CASSPQETQYF. CDR3 nucleotides: TGTGCCAGCAGTCCTCAAGAGACCCAGTACTTC.

The rearrangement uses TRBV7-9 and TRBJ1-2, with D unclear. CDR1 SEHNR and CDR2 FQNEAQ come from the germline V gene (reference sequence). CDR3 length equals 15 residues. V gave up 1 base and J gave up 5 bases, with 14 bases separating them. This CDR3 is CASSLVGRAAYGYTF. Here the CDR3 DNA reads TGTGCCAGCAGCTTAGTTGGGCGGGCAGCATATGGCTACACCTTC. The full variable domain, in which reference TRBV7-9 and TRBJ1-2 provide the parts outside the CDR3, is DTGVSQNPRHKITKRGQNVTFRCDPISEHNRLYWYRQTLGQGPEFLTYFQNEAQLEKSRLLSDRFSAERPKGSFSTLEIQRTEQGDSAMYLCASSLVGRAAYGYTFGSGTRLTVV.

This chain links TRBV18 with TRBJ2-3, with a tentative D call TRBD2 (5 bases). The CDR3 contains 13 residues. V was shortened by 5 bases and J by 10 bases, with 16 bases between the two germline ends. The germline CDR1 and CDR2 sequences are KGHSH and LQKENI. The CDR3 DNA reads as TGTGCCAGCTCAACACGAATTTCCGGGGCGCAGTATTTT. This encodes CASSTRISGAQYF. The full variable domain, in which reference TRBV18 and TRBJ2-3 provide the parts outside the CDR3, is NAGVMQNPRHLVRRRGQEARLRCSPMKGHSHVYWYRQLPEEGLKFMVYLQKENIIDESGMPKERFSAEFPKEGPSILRIQQVVRGDSAAYFCASSTRISGAQYFGPGTRLTVL.

CDR3 DNA sequence: TGTGCCAGCAGCGTAGACGGGAAGAATGAAAAACTGTTTTTT. Residues: CASSVDGKNEKLFF. This rearrangement joins TRBV9 to TRBJ1-4, with D uncertain. The CDR3 length is 14 residues. V was cut by 0 bases and J by 5 bases, with 8 bases left in between. Germline V gene data show CDR1 as SGDLS and CDR2 as YYNGEE.

The V and J genes are TRBV6-1 and TRBJ1-3, with D possibly being TRBD1 (6 bases). CDR1 and CDR2 (germline): MNHNS, SASEGT. The V end lost 7 bases, the J end lost 4 bases, and 17 bases lay between the germline ends. The CDR3 runs 15 residues. The CDR3 sequence: CASTSGGHWGNTIYF. In DNA, the CDR3 is TGTGCCAGCACCTCGGGGGGCCACTGGGGAAACACCATATATTTT.

This rearrangement joins TRBV15 to TRBJ2-7, with 10 bases matching TRBD2. The CDR3 consists of 13 residues. Looked up from germline, CDR1 is LNHNV and CDR2 is YYDKDF (reference sequence). The J segment lost 3 bases and the V segment lost 11 bases, leaving 7 bases of the junction unmatched. CDR3 in amino acids: CASRPSGSYEQYF. The DNA of the CDR3 is TGTGCCTCCCGCCCTAGCGGGAGCTACGAGCAGTACTTC.

This chain connects TRBV6-5 to TRBJ2-3; tentative D call: TRBD1 (6 bases). V was shortened by 6 bases and J by 0 bases, with 13 bases between the two germline ends. The CDR3 totals 15 residues. CDR1 and CDR2 (germline): MNHEY, SVGAGI. The CDR3 DNA is TGTGCCAGCAGGGGCCGGGACAAAAGCACAGATACGCAGTATTTT. Residues: CASRGRDKSTDTQYF.

The gene calls are TRBV10-3 and TRBJ1-3; 9 positions agree with TRBD1. The length of the CDR3 is 18 residues. J was trimmed by 3 bases and V by 6 bases; bases with no gene match: 15. Germline CDR1 and CDR2: ENHRY and SYGVKD. The CDR3 loop reads CAISLHIQGASGGNTIYF. The DNA of the CDR3 is TGTGCCATCAGCCTCCATATACAGGGGGCAAGTGGTGGAAACACCATATATTTT.

This chain uses TRBV11-3 with TRBJ2-2; D perhaps matches TRBD1 (5 bases). V lost 5 bases to trimming and J lost 1 base, with 14 bases between them. The germline CDR1 and CDR2 sequences are SGHNT and YENEEA. The CDR3 extends over 16 amino acids. The CDR3 loop reads CASSGKGARNTGELFF. The DNA for the CDR3 is TGTGCCAGCAGCGGAAAAGGGGCGCGGAACACCGGGGAGCTGTTTTTT.